One sample yielded the 31 T cell receptor beta chains listed below, sequenced in a study of blood T cell repertoires in COVID-19. TCRdb keeps only in-frame clones here, not all; method: immunoSEQ multiplex PCR. The sample has about 380,000 clones, about 89% seen once. Source material: PBMCs or T cells enriched from blood (not recorded which). The receptors originated from a man aged 25-45 years who had recovered from COVID-19.

The rearrangement joins TRBV7-9 to TRBJ1-6; 7 bases agree with TRBD1. Trimming removed 2 bases from V and 9 bases from J; junction bases left unmatched: 1. The CDR3 has 13 residues. CDR1 is SEHNR and CDR2 is FQNEAQ in the germline V gene (reference sequence). The CDR3 region is CASSLQGGSPLHF. CDR3 sequence (DNA): TGTGCCAGCAGCTTACAGGGGGGTTCACCCCTCCACTTT. Full variable domain (remainder filled in from reference TRBV7-9 and TRBJ1-6): DTGVSQNPRHKITKRGQNVTFRCDPISEHNRLYWYRQTLGQGPEFLTYFQNEAQLEKSRLLSDRFSAERPKGSFSTLEIQRTEQGDSAMYLCASSLQGGSPLHFGNGTRLTVT.

The V and J genes are TRBV28 and TRBJ1-5, with 7 bases identical to TRBD1. The CDR3 covers 17 residues. The junction had 13 bases not matched to a gene; V was cut back by 6 bases and J by 2 bases. Germline V gene sequence: CDR1 MDHEN, CDR2 SYDVKM. As DNA, the CDR3 is TGTGCCAGCAGGGCGGACAGGTCCACCGCAGGCAATCAGCCCCAGCATTTT. Translation: CASRADRSTAGNQPQHF.

The rearrangement links TRBV6-2 or TRBV6-3 to TRBJ2-7, with 10 bases fitting TRBD2. The junction had 7 bases not matched to a gene; V was cut back by 3 bases and J by 2 bases. The CDR3 has 16 amino acids. Germline CDR1 and CDR2: MNHEY and SVGEGT. The DNA of the CDR3 is TGTGCCAGCAGTTATGGGACTAGCGAGTTCACCTACGAGCAGTACTTC. Its translation: CASSYGTSEFTYEQYF.

The chain employs TRBV7-2 and TRBJ1-3; D gene unclear. Germline values: CDR1 SGHTA, CDR2 FQGNSA. This CDR3 is 15 amino acids long. With 2 bases removed from V and 0 bases from J, the gap between germline ends came to 8 bases. The CDR3 loop reads CASSLFIFSGNTIYF. CDR3 nucleotide sequence: TGTGCCAGCAGCTTATTTATTTTCTCTGGAAACACCATATATTTT.

The chain links TRBV2 to TRBJ1-1; the D is unclear. The V end lost 5 bases, the J end lost 0 bases, and 10 bases lay between the germline ends. This CDR3 spans 14 amino acids. Germline V gene sequence: CDR1 SNHLY, CDR2 FYNNEI. The CDR3 region is CASSPVDMNTEAFF. CDR3 sequence (DNA): TGTGCCAGCAGTCCCGTAGACATGAACACTGAAGCTTTCTTT.

The chain joins TRBV2 to TRBJ2-2; 10 bases map to TRBD1. The length of the CDR3 is 13 residues. The germline V gene encodes CDR1 SNHLY and CDR2 FYNNEI. The junction had 1 base not matched to a gene; V was cut back by 8 bases and J by 4 bases. DNA of the CDR3: TGTGCCAGCGACAGGGGGCTCACCGGGGAGCTGTTTTTT. Amino acid sequence: CASDRGLTGELFF.

This clone occurred once. This rearrangement joins TRBV7-2 to TRBJ2-5; 10 positions match TRBD2. CDR1 and CDR2 from the germline V gene are SGHTA and FQGNSA. Unmatched junction bases numbered 12, after V lost 3 bases and J lost 5 bases. This CDR3 is built from 17 residues. Here the CDR3 reads CASSLSGGAPIAETQYF. The CDR3 region has the DNA TGTGCCAGCAGCTTGAGCGGGGGGGCCCCCATTGCGGAGACCCAGTACTTC.

The rearrangement links TRBV7-2 to TRBJ2-1, with 8 positions matching TRBD2. The CDR3 loop spans 14 amino acids. The germline V gene has CDR1 SGHTA and CDR2 FQGNSA. J gave up 9 bases and V 0 bases, and 4 bases lay outside the gene matches. Here the CDR3 reads CASSLASGTPEQFF. DNA for the CDR3: TGTGCCAGCAGCTTAGCTAGCGGGACCCCTGAGCAGTTCTTC.

The V gene is TRBV6-1, the J gene TRBJ2-2; D might be TRBD2 (5 bases). CDR1 MNHNS and CDR2 SASEGT come from the germline V gene. This CDR3 comprises 15 residues. With 2 bases removed from V and 1 base from J, the gap between germline ends came to 8 bases. CDR3 loop: CASSEPGENTGELFF. In DNA form, the CDR3 reads TGTGCCAGCAGTGAACCCGGGGAGAACACCGGGGAGCTGTTTTTT.

The V call is TRBV7-2, the J call TRBJ2-7, with 12 bases that match TRBD1. The CDR3 length is 13 residues. Germline V gene lookup returns CDR1 SGHTA and CDR2 FQGNSA. The trim removed 10 bases at V and 2 bases at J, leaving 3 bases unmatched. In nucleotides, the CDR3 is TGTGCCACAGGGACAGGGGGCCCCTACGAGCAGTACTTC. Amino acids: CATGTGGPYEQYF.

V is TRBV19 and J is TRBJ1-5, with 7 positions matching TRBD1. V gave up 2 bases and J gave up 2 bases; unmatched junction bases: 15. This CDR3 has 19 residues. CDR1 and CDR2 from the germline V gene are LNHDA and SQIVND (reference sequence). Here the CDR3 reads CASSITGPGGRGGNQPQHF. DNA for the CDR3: TGTGCCAGTAGTATAACGGGGCCAGGGGGGCGGGGGGGCAATCAGCCCCAGCATTTT. Combining the CDR3 with reference TRBV19 and TRBJ1-5 gives the whole variable domain DGGITQSPKYLFRKEGQNVTLSCEQNLNHDAMYWYRQDPGQGLRLIYYSQIVNDFQKGDIAEGYSVSREKKESFPLTVTSAQKNPTAFYLCASSITGPGGRGGNQPQHFGDGTRLSIL.

The V and J genes are TRBV5-1 and TRBJ1-1; TRBD1 matches at 7 bases. CDR1 is SGHRS and CDR2 is YFSETQ in the germline V gene. Trimming took 2 bases from V and 5 from J; bases not matched to a gene: 6. The CDR3 has 14 residues. The DNA for the CDR3 is TGCGCCAGCAGCTTAAGGGGGCCATCGACTGAAGCTTTCTTT. It codes for CASSLRGPSTEAFF. Drawing the rest from reference TRBV5-1 and TRBJ1-1, the complete variable domain is KAGVTQTPRYLIKTRGQQVTLSCSPISGHRSVSWYQQTPGQGLQFLFEYFSETQRNKGNFPGRFSGRQFSNSRSEMNVSTLELGDSALYLCASSLRGPSTEAFFGQGTRLTVV.

This clone was picked up one time. The chain is built from TRBV29-1 and TRBJ1-1, with D uncertain. The V gene's germline CDR1 is SQVTM and CDR2 ANQGSEA. The CDR3 extends over 11 amino acids. Trimming left V 5 bases short and J 1 base short, with 5 bases between. CDR3 sequence: CSVPKNTEAFF. As DNA, the CDR3 is TGCAGCGTTCCCAAGAACACTGAAGCTTTCTTT.

The chain has TRBV5-4 and TRBJ1-6; TRBD1 aligns across 8 bases. The CDR3 runs 16 residues. The V segment lost 4 bases and the J segment 7 bases; nucleotides outside the gene matches: 10. The germline CDR1 and CDR2 sequences are SGHNT and YYREEE (reference sequence). The CDR3 DNA is TGTGCCAGCAGCCGATCCTCGGACAGGGACAATTCACCCCTCCACTTT. Its protein is CASSRSSDRDNSPLHF.

The gene calls are TRBV7-2 and TRBJ2-1; D is perhaps TRBD1 (5 bases). This CDR3 has 15 amino acids. V lost 5 bases, J lost 6 bases, and 17 bases lay in between. The germline gives CDR1 SGHTA, CDR2 FQGNSA. As DNA, the CDR3 is TGTGCCAGCAGCCCTAGACAGTCGACACCCAATGAGCAGTTCTTC. Amino acids: CASSPRQSTPNEQFF. Full variable domain (missing parts from reference TRBV7-2 and TRBJ2-1): GAGVSQSPSNKVTEKGKDVELRCDPISGHTALYWYRQSLGQGLEFLIYFQGNSAPDKSGLPSDRFSAERTGGSVSTLTIQRTQQEDSAVYLCASSPRQSTPNEQFFGPGTRLTVL.

The chain employs TRBV7-8 and TRBJ2-1; a possible D gene is TRBD2 (5 bases). CDR1 SGHVS and CDR2 FQNEAQ come from the germline V gene. V lost 4 bases, J lost 12 bases, and 19 bases lay in between. This CDR3 contains 14 residues. The CDR3 DNA reads TGTGCCAGCAGCTCCAACGAGGGCAGCTTTGGGCAGTTCTTC. As protein: CASSSNEGSFGQFF.

This chain connects TRBV5-1 to TRBJ1-6, with TRBD1 matching over 9 bases. The V gene's germline CDR1 is SGHRS and CDR2 YFSETQ. The V and J ends lost 5 bases and 3 bases, in that order; junction bases with no gene match: 3. The CDR3 has 15 residues. The CDR3 DNA reads TGCGCCAGCAGGAGGGGACAGGGCTATAATTCACCCCTCCACTTT. Translating it yields CASRRGQGYNSPLHF. The full variable domain, in which reference TRBV5-1 and TRBJ1-6 provide the parts outside the CDR3, is KAGVTQTPRYLIKTRGQQVTLSCSPISGHRSVSWYQQTPGQGLQFLFEYFSETQRNKGNFPGRFSGRQFSNSRSEMNVSTLELGDSALYLCASRRGQGYNSPLHFGNGTRLTVT.

As regards this clone: One end of the junction does not line up with germline, which may come from a read error. The J gene is TRBJ1-2, the V gene TRBV10-3; 9 nucleotides match TRBD1. This CDR3 contains 17 residues. The germline V gene encodes CDR1 ENHRY and CDR2 SYGVKD. CDR3 sequence reads: CAISSSGTGPSSYRYTF. The CDR3 coding sequence is TGTGCCATCAGCTCGTCTGGGACAGGGCCGTCGTCCTATCGCTACACCTTC.

The chain has TRBV6-5 and TRBJ2-7; D call uncertain. Germline V gene lookup returns CDR1 MNHEY and CDR2 SVGAGI. The CDR3 contains 15 residues. The V end was cut by 6 bases, the J end by 3 bases, with 18 bases between. As DNA, the CDR3 is TGTGCCAGCAGCCCCGACACTTGGAAATTCTACGAGCAGTACTTC. It yields the protein CASSPDTWKFYEQYF.

This clone showed up just a few times. The rearrangement joins TRBV7-9 to TRBJ1-5; TRBD1 is a possible D gene (5 bases). Trimming removed 7 bases at V and 5 bases at J, with 9 bases between. This CDR3 is 12 amino acids long. Germline CDR1 is SEHNR and CDR2 is FQNEAQ (reference sequence). The CDR3 DNA reads TGTGCCAGCACCGACAGATATCAGCCCCAGCATTTT. Protein sequence: CASTDRYQPQHF.

The V and J genes are TRBV7-9 and TRBJ2-3; 12 nucleotides agree with TRBD2. CDR3 length: 16 amino acids. V shed 7 bases, J shed 1 base, and the junction held 6 bases outside the gene matches. The germline V gene has CDR1 SEHNR and CDR2 FQNEAQ (reference sequence). The CDR3 loop reads CASNRLAGVGTDTQYF. CDR3 nucleotides: TGTGCCAGCAACCGACTAGCGGGGGTTGGCACAGATACGCAGTATTTT.

This clone was counted between two and nine times. V usage is TRBV7-9 and J usage is TRBJ1-5; D might be TRBD1 (5 bases). V was shortened by 0 bases and J by 4 bases, with 13 bases between the two germline ends. CDR1 is SEHNR, CDR2 FQNEAQ, per germline (reference sequence). The CDR3 is made up of 16 amino acids. The CDR3 spells CASSLAGGAGNQPQHF. CDR3 in DNA: TGTGCCAGCAGCTTAGCCGGGGGAGCCGGGAATCAGCCCCAGCATTTT.

The chain couples TRBV28 to TRBJ1-2, with D possibly TRBD1 on 5 matching bases. The CDR3 extends over 14 amino acids. Trimming stripped 5 bases from V and 6 bases from J, with 16 bases between. Germline assignment: CDR1 MDHEN and CDR2 SYDVKM. The CDR3 DNA follows: TGTGCCAGCAGTCTCCCGGCACAGGCGAATGGCTACACCTTC. Translation: CASSLPAQANGYTF.

Remarks on this clone: The identical CDR3 is also encoded by other nucleotide sequences in the sample. The chain carries TRBV5-4 and TRBJ1-1; D gene ambiguous. Per germline, CDR1 SGHNT and CDR2 YYREEE (reference sequence). V was trimmed by 0 bases and J by 5 bases, leaving 8 bases between them. This CDR3 has 13 amino acids. In DNA form, the CDR3 reads TGTGCCAGCAGCTTGGCCGGGTATACTGAAGCTTTCTTT. Its protein product is CASSLAGYTEAFF.

The chain combines TRBV29-1 with TRBJ1-3; TRBD1 agrees at 7 bases. J was trimmed by 2 bases and V by 0 bases; bases with no gene match: 7. The CDR3 is made up of 16 amino acids. Germline CDR1 and CDR2: SQVTM and ANQGSEA. The CDR3 loop is CSVEDLRQGAGNTIYF. As DNA, the CDR3 is TGCAGCGTTGAAGACCTACGACAGGGCGCTGGAAACACCATATATTTT.

This rearrangement joins TRBV12-5 to TRBJ1-4; weak D call: TRBD1 (6 bases). With 1 base removed from V and 7 bases from J, the gap between germline ends came to 19 bases. This CDR3 has 17 residues. Germline CDR1 reads LGHNT; CDR2 reads FRNRAP. CDR3 loop: CASGLGTTGSRFEKLFF. CDR3 bases: TGTGCTAGTGGTTTGGGCACCACAGGGTCAAGATTTGAAAAACTGTTTTTT.

This rearrangement joins TRBV20-1 to TRBJ1-5; 7 nucleotides line up with TRBD1. The V segment lost 3 bases and the J segment 4 bases; nucleotides outside the gene matches: 9. Per the germline V gene, CDR1 is DFQATT and CDR2 is SNEGSKA (reference sequence). CDR3 size: 15 residues. This CDR3 is CSASRIGRGNQPQHF. The CDR3 nucleotides read TGCAGTGCTAGTAGGATCGGCAGGGGGAATCAGCCCCAGCATTTT.

The V and J genes are TRBV4-1 and TRBJ2-1; possibly TRBD1 for D (5 bases). Trimming left V 1 base short and J 1 base short, with 20 bases between. This CDR3 has 19 amino acids. Germline CDR1 reads MGHRA; CDR2 reads YSYEKL. CDR3 sequence (DNA): TGCGCCAGCAGCCAAGCCCCATTTCTAGGGGCTCAGTCCTACAATGAGCAGTTCTTC. Residues: CASSQAPFLGAQSYNEQFF.

The chain employs TRBV7-9 and TRBJ1-1; TRBD1 matches at 9 bases. After removal of 5 bases from V and 5 bases from J, the junction contained 6 bases not matched to a gene. Looked up from germline, CDR1 is SEHNR and CDR2 is FQNEAQ (reference sequence). CDR3 size: 14 residues. The CDR3 DNA is TGTGCCAGCAGCGTACAGGGGGCGAGGACTGAAGCTTTCTTT. This codes for CASSVQGARTEAFF.

This sequence joins TRBV10-3 and TRBJ1-2, with 7 bases lining up with TRBD1. The J segment lost 4 bases and the V segment lost 0 bases, leaving 8 bases of the junction unmatched. The germline V gene encodes CDR1 ENHRY and CDR2 SYGVKD. The CDR3 is made up of 16 amino acids. The CDR3 sequence is CAISESSQGVIYGYTF. The CDR3 DNA is TGTGCCATCAGTGAGTCGAGCCAGGGGGTTATCTATGGCTACACCTTC.

The chain joins TRBV19 to TRBJ1-1; a weak D match, TRBD1 (6 bases). This CDR3 is built from 15 residues. Trimming stripped 7 bases from V and 1 base from J, with 16 bases between. Per germline, CDR1 LNHDA and CDR2 SQIVND (reference sequence). The CDR3 loop reads CASISEQGTNTEAFF. CDR3 sequence (DNA): TGTGCCAGTATTTCTGAACAGGGCACGAACACTGAAGCTTTCTTT.